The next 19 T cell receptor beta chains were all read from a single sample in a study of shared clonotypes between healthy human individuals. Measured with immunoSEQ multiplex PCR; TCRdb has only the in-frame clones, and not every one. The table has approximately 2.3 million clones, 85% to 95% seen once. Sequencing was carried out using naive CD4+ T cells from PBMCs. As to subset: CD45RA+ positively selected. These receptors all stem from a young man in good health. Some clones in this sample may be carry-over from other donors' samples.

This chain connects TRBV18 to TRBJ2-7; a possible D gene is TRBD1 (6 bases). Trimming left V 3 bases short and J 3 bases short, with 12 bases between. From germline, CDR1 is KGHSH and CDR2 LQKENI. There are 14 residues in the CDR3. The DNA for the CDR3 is TGTGCCAGCTCACCCCTGGGGGCAAACTACGAGCAGTACTTC. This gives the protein CASSPLGANYEQYF.

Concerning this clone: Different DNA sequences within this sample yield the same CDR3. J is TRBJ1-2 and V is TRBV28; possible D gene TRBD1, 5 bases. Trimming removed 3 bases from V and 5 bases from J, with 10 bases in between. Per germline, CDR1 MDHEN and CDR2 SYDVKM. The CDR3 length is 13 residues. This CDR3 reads CASSLRQLYGYTF. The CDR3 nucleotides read TGTGCCAGCAGTTTGCGACAGCTTTATGGCTACACCTTC.

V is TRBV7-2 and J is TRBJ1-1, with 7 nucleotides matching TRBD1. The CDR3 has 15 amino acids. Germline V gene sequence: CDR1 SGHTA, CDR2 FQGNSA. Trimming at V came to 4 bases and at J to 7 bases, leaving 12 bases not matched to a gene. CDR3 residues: CASSSWGTPGGEAFF. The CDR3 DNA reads TGTGCCAGCAGCTCTTGGGGGACCCCAGGGGGTGAAGCTTTCTTT.

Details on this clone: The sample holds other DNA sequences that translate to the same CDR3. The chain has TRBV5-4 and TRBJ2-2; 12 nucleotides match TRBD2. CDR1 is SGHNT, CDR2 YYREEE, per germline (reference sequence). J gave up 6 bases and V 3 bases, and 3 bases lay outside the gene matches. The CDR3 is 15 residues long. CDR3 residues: CASSSLAGGAGELFF. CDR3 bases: TGTGCCAGCAGCTCACTAGCGGGAGGTGCCGGGGAGCTGTTTTTT. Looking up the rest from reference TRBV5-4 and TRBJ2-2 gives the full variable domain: ETGVTQSPTHLIKTRGQQVTLRCSSQSGHNTVSWYQQALGQGPQFIFQYYREEENGRGNFPPRFSGLQFPNYSSELNVNALELDDSALYLCASSSLAGGAGELFFGEGSRLTVL.

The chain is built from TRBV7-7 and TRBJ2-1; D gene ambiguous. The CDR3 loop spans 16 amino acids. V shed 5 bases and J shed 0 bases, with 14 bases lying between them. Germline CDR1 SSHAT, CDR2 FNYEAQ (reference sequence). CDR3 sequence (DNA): TGTGCCAGCAGCCCCCGTATCCTTTTCTCCTACAATGAGCAGTTCTTC. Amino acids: CASSPRILFSYNEQFF.

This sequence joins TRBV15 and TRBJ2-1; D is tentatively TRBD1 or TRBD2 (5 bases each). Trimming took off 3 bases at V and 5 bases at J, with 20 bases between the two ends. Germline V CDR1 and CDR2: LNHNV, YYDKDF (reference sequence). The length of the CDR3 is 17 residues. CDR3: CATSRAPGTGPNNEQFF. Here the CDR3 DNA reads TGTGCCACCAGCAGGGCCCCCGGAACGGGACCGAACAATGAGCAGTTCTTC. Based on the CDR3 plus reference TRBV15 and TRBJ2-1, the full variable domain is DAMVIQNPRYQVTQFGKPVTLSCSQTLNHNVMYWYQQKSSQAPKLLFHYYDKDFNNEADTPDNFQSRRPNTSFCFLDIRSPGLGDTAMYLCATSRAPGTGPNNEQFFGPGTRLTVL.

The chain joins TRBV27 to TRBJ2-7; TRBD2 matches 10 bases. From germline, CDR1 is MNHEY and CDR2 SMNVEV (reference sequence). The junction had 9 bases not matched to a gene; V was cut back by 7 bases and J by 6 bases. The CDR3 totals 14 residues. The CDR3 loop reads CASTGLASTGEQYF. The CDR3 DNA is TGTGCCAGCACGGGACTAGCGTCGACGGGCGAGCAGTACTTC.

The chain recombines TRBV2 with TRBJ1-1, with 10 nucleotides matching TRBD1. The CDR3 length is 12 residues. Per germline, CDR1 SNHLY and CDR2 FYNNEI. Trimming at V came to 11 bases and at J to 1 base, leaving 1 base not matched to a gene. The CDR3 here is CAGTGENTEAFF. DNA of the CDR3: TGTGCCGGGACAGGGGAGAACACTGAAGCTTTCTTT.

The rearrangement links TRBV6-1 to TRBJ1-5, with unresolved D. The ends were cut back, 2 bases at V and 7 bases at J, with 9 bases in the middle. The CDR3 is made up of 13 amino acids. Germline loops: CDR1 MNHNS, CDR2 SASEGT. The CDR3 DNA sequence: TGTGCCAGCAGTGAAACGCGAAGGCAGCCCCAGCATTTT. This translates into CASSETRRQPQHF.

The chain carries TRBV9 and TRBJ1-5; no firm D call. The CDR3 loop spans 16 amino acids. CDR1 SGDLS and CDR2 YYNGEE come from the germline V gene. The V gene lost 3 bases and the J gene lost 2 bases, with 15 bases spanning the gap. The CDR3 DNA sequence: TGTGCCAGCAGCGCCCCAACGCCCGTGGGCAATCAGCCCCAGCATTTT. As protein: CASSAPTPVGNQPQHF. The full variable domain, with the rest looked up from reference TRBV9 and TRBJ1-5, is DSGVTQTPKHLITATGQRVTLRCSPRSGDLSVYWYQQSLDQGLQFLIQYYNGEERAKGNILERFSAQQFPDLHSELNLSSLELGDSALYFCASSAPTPVGNQPQHFGDGTRLSIL.

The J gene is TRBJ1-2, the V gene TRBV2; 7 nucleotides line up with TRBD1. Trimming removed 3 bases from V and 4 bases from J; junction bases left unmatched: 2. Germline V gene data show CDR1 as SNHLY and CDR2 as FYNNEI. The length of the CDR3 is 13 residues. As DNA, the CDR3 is TGTGCCAGCAGTGACAGGGGGTCCTATGGCTACACCTTC. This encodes CASSDRGSYGYTF.

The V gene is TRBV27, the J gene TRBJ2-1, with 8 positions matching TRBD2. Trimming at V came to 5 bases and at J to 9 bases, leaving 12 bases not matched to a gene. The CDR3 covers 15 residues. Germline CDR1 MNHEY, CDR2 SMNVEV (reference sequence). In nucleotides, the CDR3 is TGTGCCAGCAGTCGCGCGGGTGGGCGGGAGGTTGAGCAGTTCTTC. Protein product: CASSRAGGREVEQFF.

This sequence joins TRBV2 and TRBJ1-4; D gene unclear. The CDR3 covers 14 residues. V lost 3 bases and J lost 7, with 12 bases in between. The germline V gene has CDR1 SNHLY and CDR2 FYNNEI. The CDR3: CASSEISRAEKLFF. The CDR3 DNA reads TGTGCCAGCAGTGAGATAAGCCGCGCTGAAAAACTGTTTTTT. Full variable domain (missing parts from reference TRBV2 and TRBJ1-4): EPEVTQTPSHQVTQMGQEVILRCVPISNHLYFYWYRQILGQKVEFLVSFYNNEISEKSEIFDDQFSVERPDGSNFTLKIRSTKLEDSAMYFCASSEISRAEKLFFGSGTQLSVL.

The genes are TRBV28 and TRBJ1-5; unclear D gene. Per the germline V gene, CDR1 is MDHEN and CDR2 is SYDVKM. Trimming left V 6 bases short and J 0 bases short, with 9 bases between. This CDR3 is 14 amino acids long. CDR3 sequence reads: CASSGVNSNQPQHF. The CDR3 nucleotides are TGTGCCAGCAGCGGGGTTAATAGCAATCAGCCCCAGCATTTT.

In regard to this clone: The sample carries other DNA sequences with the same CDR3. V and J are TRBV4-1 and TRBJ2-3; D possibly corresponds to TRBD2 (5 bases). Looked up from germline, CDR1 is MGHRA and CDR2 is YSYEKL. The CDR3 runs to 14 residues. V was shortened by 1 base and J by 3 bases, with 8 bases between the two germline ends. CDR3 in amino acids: CASSQAGSTDTQYF. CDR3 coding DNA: TGCGCCAGCAGCCAAGCGGGGAGTACAGATACGCAGTATTTT.

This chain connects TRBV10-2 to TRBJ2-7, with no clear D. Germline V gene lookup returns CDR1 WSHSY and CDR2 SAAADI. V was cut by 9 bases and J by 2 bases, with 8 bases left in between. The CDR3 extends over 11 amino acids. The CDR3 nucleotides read TGCGCCAGTAGAAACGCCTACGAGCAGTACTTC. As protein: CASRNAYEQYF.

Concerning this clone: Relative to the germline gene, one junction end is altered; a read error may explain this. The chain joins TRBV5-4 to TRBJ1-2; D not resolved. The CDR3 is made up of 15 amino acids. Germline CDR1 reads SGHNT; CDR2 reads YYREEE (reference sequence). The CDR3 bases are TGTGCCAGCAGCTTGAAGGGAGCCCCTAACCATGGCTACACCTTC. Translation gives CASSLKGAPNHGYTF.

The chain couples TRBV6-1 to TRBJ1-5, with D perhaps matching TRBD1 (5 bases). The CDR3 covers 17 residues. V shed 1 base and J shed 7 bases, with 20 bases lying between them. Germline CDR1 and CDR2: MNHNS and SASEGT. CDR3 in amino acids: CASSEDWTGVAGQPQHF. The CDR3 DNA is TGTGCCAGCAGTGAAGATTGGACGGGAGTAGCAGGGCAGCCCCAGCATTTT.

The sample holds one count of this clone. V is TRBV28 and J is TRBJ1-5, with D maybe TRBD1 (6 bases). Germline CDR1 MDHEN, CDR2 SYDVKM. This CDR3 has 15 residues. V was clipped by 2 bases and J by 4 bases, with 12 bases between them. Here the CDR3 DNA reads TGTGCCAGCAGTTTAAGGGGGTTCCCTAATCAGCCCCAGCATTTT. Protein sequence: CASSLRGFPNQPQHF.